The entry that follows covers one T cell receptor beta chain sequence. Per the germline V gene, CDR1 is SGHNT and CDR2 is YYREEE (reference sequence). This CDR3 is 13 amino acids long. V lost 2 bases and J 3 bases, leaving 8 bases between the germline ends. The sample is drawn from a study of blood T cell repertoires in COVID-19. Per the original data handling: Reference gene primer amplification in the assay estimated nucleated cell counts. Assay: immunoSEQ multiplex PCR; the TCRdb copy retains only in-frame clones and omits some. V and J calls plus clone size are reproduced from that table; the DNA served to infer D and trimming. The data contain about 190,000 clones, 80% to 90% of them singletons.

V gene TRBV5-4 combines with J gene TRBJ1-2; D may be TRBD1 (5 bases). Sequenced material: peripheral blood. This TCR was sampled from a human donor in a cohort sampled during active COVID-19. The CDR3: CASSLSRDYGYTF. In DNA, the CDR3 is TGTGCCAGCAGCTTATCCAGGGACTATGGCTACACCTTC. The entire variable domain, with the rest obtained from reference TRBV5-4 and TRBJ1-2, is as follows: ETGVTQSPTHLIKTRGQQVTLRCSSQSGHNTVSWYQQALGQGPQFIFQYYREEENGRGNFPPRFSGLQFPNYSSELNVNALELDDSALYLCASSLSRDYGYTFGSGTRLTVV.